The 30 T cell receptor beta chains below come from one sample, sequenced in a study of OX40 agonist ivuxolimab in advanced cancers. Here immunoSEQ multiplex PCR was the method, and the copy in TCRdb shows in-frame clones only, minus some. The sample comprises tens of thousands of clones, approximately 81% of which are singletons, and roughly a sixth rests with the top ten. The specimen comprised CD4+ or CD8+ T cells sorted from blood, sampled in a trial of the OX40 agonist ivuxolimab. These receptors came from an adult with an advanced solid tumor such as melanoma, head and neck, liver or kidney cancer.

The chain recombines TRBV10-3 with TRBJ1-2, with D possibly matching TRBD1 (6 bases). The V gene's germline CDR1 is ENHRY and CDR2 SYGVKD. V lost 0 bases and J lost 8, with 10 bases in between. This CDR3 contains 13 residues. CDR3 sequence: CAISESVQGGYTF. The CDR3 nucleotides read TGTGCCATCAGTGAGTCGGTACAGGGAGGCTACACCTTC.

The chain is built from TRBV6-6 and TRBJ1-1; TRBD1 matches 7 bases. Germline V gene sequence: CDR1 MNHNY, CDR2 SVGAGI (reference sequence). The CDR3 has 13 amino acids. Unmatched junction bases numbered 4, after V lost 2 bases and J lost 7 bases. The CDR3 DNA reads as TGTGCCAGCAGTTACCCGGGACAGCATGAAGCTTTCTTT. The encoded protein is CASSYPGQHEAFF.

This rearrangement joins TRBV19 to TRBJ1-1, with D maybe TRBD1 (5 bases). The CDR3 sequence is 13 residues long. The V gene's germline CDR1 is LNHDA and CDR2 SQIVND (reference sequence). V lost 7 bases to trimming and J lost 5 bases, with 14 bases between them. This CDR3 reads CASKPGIGTEAFF. In DNA, the CDR3 is TGTGCCAGTAAGCCAGGGATTGGTACTGAAGCTTTCTTT. Based on the CDR3 plus reference TRBV19 and TRBJ1-1, the full variable domain is DGGITQSPKYLFRKEGQNVTLSCEQNLNHDAMYWYRQDPGQGLRLIYYSQIVNDFQKGDIAEGYSVSREKKESFPLTVTSAQKNPTAFYLCASKPGIGTEAFFGQGTRLTVV.

The chain couples TRBV7-9 to TRBJ2-4; no definite D call. Trimming stripped 3 bases from V and 7 bases from J, with 10 bases between. This CDR3 has 13 amino acids. Germline lookup yields CDR1 SEHNR and CDR2 FQNEAQ (reference sequence). CDR3 in DNA: TGTGCCAGCAGCTTTGTAGGTCGGAACATTCAGTACTTC. Translation: CASSFVGRNIQYF.

Remarks on this clone: Germline and junction disagree at one end, which may indicate a read error. V usage is TRBV29-1 and J usage is TRBJ2-5; no firm D call. Per germline, CDR1 SQVTM and CDR2 ANQGSEA. The CDR3 is 12 residues long. CDR3 coding DNA: TGCAGCGTTGGACACTTACAAGGGACCCAGTACTTC. Its protein is CSVGHLQGTQYF.

The J gene is TRBJ1-2, the V gene TRBV25-1; D is unresolved. Trimming removed 3 bases from V and 3 bases from J, with 8 bases in between. This CDR3 is 13 amino acids long. Germline lookup yields CDR1 MGHDK and CDR2 SYGVNS. The CDR3: CASSDPGYYGYTF. CDR3 coding DNA: TGTGCCAGCAGTGATCCAGGATACTATGGCTACACCTTC.

This clone was counted between two and nine times. The V gene is TRBV6-4, the J gene TRBJ2-1, with a weak D call TRBD2 (5 bases). The CDR3 length is 13 residues. Germline V lookup: CDR1 MRHNA, CDR2 SNTAGT. V lost 5 bases, J lost 7 bases, and 12 bases lay in between. The CDR3 bases are TGTGCCAGCAGTCGGGATGCATTTAATGAGCAGTTCTTC. It yields the protein CASSRDAFNEQFF.

This clone showed up just a few times. This sequence joins TRBV19 and TRBJ1-2, with D possibly being TRBD1 (5 bases). The CDR3 has 13 amino acids. Germline lookup yields CDR1 LNHDA and CDR2 SQIVND (reference sequence). V was cut by 3 bases and J by 4 bases, with 9 bases left in between. CDR3 in amino acids: CASSMGGVYGYTF. CDR3 in DNA: TGTGCCAGTAGTATGGGGGGAGTCTATGGCTACACCTTC. The variable domain in full, with the rest retrieved from reference TRBV19 and TRBJ1-2, is DGGITQSPKYLFRKEGQNVTLSCEQNLNHDAMYWYRQDPGQGLRLIYYSQIVNDFQKGDIAEGYSVSREKKESFPLTVTSAQKNPTAFYLCASSMGGVYGYTFGSGTRLTVV.

The chain joins TRBV5-1 to TRBJ2-5, with 10 bases fitting TRBD1. Judging by the DNA end, TRBJ2-7 fits better; the J call may be wrong. The germline CDR1 and CDR2 sequences are SGHRS and YFSETQ. The CDR3 length is 14 residues. The chain's CDR3 is CASSAGTGDYEQYF. DNA for the CDR3: TGCGCCAGCAGCGCCGGGACAGGGGACTACGAGCAGTACTTC.

This clone was recorded once. The V call is TRBV11-2, the J call TRBJ2-5, with 8 bases fitting TRBD1. The end of the DNA fits TRBJ2-7 better, so the J call may be wrong. CDR1 is SGHAT and CDR2 is FQNNGV in the germline V gene. There are 14 residues in the CDR3. Here the CDR3 DNA reads TGTGCCAGCAGCTCCACAGGGGGTTCCTACGAGCAGTACTTC. The encoded protein is CASSSTGGSYEQYF.

The chain recombines TRBV29-1 with TRBJ1-2, with D possibly being TRBD1 (5 bases). Germline V gene data show CDR1 as SQVTM and CDR2 as ANQGSEA. The CDR3 sequence is 12 residues long. The V end was cut by 5 bases, the J end by 5 bases, with 12 bases between. CDR3 nucleotide sequence: TGCAGCGTTTACGGGGGACCATATGGCTACACCTTC. It is translated as CSVYGGPYGYTF.

The rearrangement joins TRBV18 to TRBJ2-6; the D is unclear. Germline loops: CDR1 KGHSH, CDR2 LQKENI. This CDR3 has 17 residues. V was trimmed by 2 bases and J by 0 bases, leaving 11 bases between them. The CDR3 protein is CASSPSDVSSGANVLTF. The CDR3 DNA is TGTGCCAGCTCACCATCGGACGTAAGCTCTGGGGCCAACGTCCTGACTTTC.

The chain has TRBV18 and TRBJ1-1, with 7 positions matching TRBD1. Germline V gene sequence: CDR1 KGHSH, CDR2 LQKENI. The J segment lost 6 bases and the V segment lost 4 bases, leaving 2 bases of the junction unmatched. The CDR3 runs to 12 residues. As DNA, the CDR3 is TGTGCCAGCTCACTGCAGGGGGCTGAAGCTTTCTTT. As protein: CASSLQGAEAFF.

V is TRBV7-9 and J is TRBJ1-1; D not resolved. Germline values: CDR1 SEHNR, CDR2 FQNEAQ (reference sequence). The V end lost 5 bases, the J end lost 2 bases, and 6 bases lay between the germline ends. The CDR3 loop spans 12 amino acids. CDR3 region: CASSIQNTEAFF. The DNA of the CDR3 is TGTGCCAGCAGCATCCAAAACACTGAAGCTTTCTTT. The variable domain in full, with the rest retrieved from reference TRBV7-9 and TRBJ1-1, is DTGVSQNPRHKITKRGQNVTFRCDPISEHNRLYWYRQTLGQGPEFLTYFQNEAQLEKSRLLSDRFSAERPKGSFSTLEIQRTEQGDSAMYLCASSIQNTEAFFGQGTRLTVV.

CDR3 residues: CSVVTGGGETQYF. The CDR3 DNA is TGCAGCGTTGTAACCGGGGGCGGCGAGACCCAGTACTTC. The chain couples TRBV29-1 to TRBJ2-5; D is perhaps TRBD1 or TRBD2 (6 bases each). Germline V gene sequence: CDR1 SQVTM, CDR2 ANQGSEA. V was trimmed by 4 bases and J by 5 bases, leaving 14 bases between them. CDR3 size: 13 residues. The complete variable domain, with remaining parts taken from reference TRBV29-1 and TRBJ2-5, reads SAVISQKPSRDICQRGTSLTIQCQVDSQVTMMFWYRQQPGQSLTLIATANQGSEATYESGFVIDKFPISRPNLTFSTLTVSNMSPEDSSIYLCSVVTGGGETQYFGPGTRLLVL.

This clone was detected once. The chain joins TRBV7-6 to TRBJ2-7; 7 bases map to TRBD2. Trimming took 2 bases from V and 1 from J; bases not matched to a gene: 11. Germline V lookup: CDR1 SGHVS, CDR2 FNYEAQ. The CDR3 consists of 17 residues. The chain's CDR3 is CASSLQGGGLSSYEQYF. Written as DNA, the CDR3 is TGTGCCAGCAGCTTACAAGGCGGGGGACTATCTTCCTACGAGCAGTACTTC.

This chain uses TRBV6-5 with TRBJ1-2; no clear D gene. The CDR3 totals 11 residues. Germline V gives CDR1 MNHEY, CDR2 SVGAGI. Trimming cost V 9 bases and J 7 bases, with 12 bases left between them. The CDR3 loop reads CASQAAGGYTF. The CDR3 region has the DNA TGTGCCAGTCAGGCAGCAGGTGGCTACACCTTC.

J is TRBJ2-7 and V is TRBV25-1; D is possibly TRBD1 or TRBD2 (10 bases each). The CDR3 has 18 residues. Per germline, CDR1 MGHDK and CDR2 SYGVNS. V shed 5 bases and J shed 2 bases, with 25 bases lying between them. CDR3 sequence (DNA): TGTGCCAGCAGTAGACAGGGGGCCTTGAGCGGGAGGGCCTACGAGCAGTACTTC. As protein: CASSRQGALSGRAYEQYF.

The chain has TRBV6-5 and TRBJ1-5; D is unresolved. In germline, CDR1 is MNHEY, CDR2 SVGAGI. With 5 bases removed from V and 7 bases from J, the gap between germline ends came to 9 bases. The CDR3 sequence is 12 residues long. The CDR3 spells CASSPLLQPQHF. The CDR3 coding sequence is TGTGCCAGCAGTCCACTCCTCCAGCCCCAGCATTTT.

This clone has only a few counts. This rearrangement joins TRBV7-2 to TRBJ2-7; unclear D gene. CDR1 and CDR2 from the germline V gene are SGHTA and FQGNSA. The V end was cut by 1 base, the J end by 0 bases, with 4 bases between. This CDR3 comprises 13 residues. Here the CDR3 reads CASSLDSSYEQYF. The CDR3 DNA sequence: TGTGCCAGCAGCTTAGACAGCTCCTACGAGCAGTACTTC.

The CDR3 DNA reads TGTGCCAGCAGCATAAACAGGGGAGTGAACACTGAAGCTTTCTTT. Translation: CASSINRGVNTEAFF. This chain uses TRBV5-4 with TRBJ1-1; 7 nucleotides line up with TRBD1. The germline V gene encodes CDR1 SGHNT and CDR2 YYREEE (reference sequence). V lost 4 bases and J lost 0; bases outside the gene matches: 6. The CDR3 is 15 amino acids.

The gene calls are TRBV11-3 and TRBJ2-2, with D perhaps matching TRBD2 (5 bases). CDR3 size: 14 residues. Trimming shortened V by 4 bases and J by 6 bases, and 12 bases separated the two germline ends. Germline V gene data show CDR1 as SGHNT and CDR2 as YENEEA. The CDR3 DNA sequence: TGTGCCAGCAGCTCCCCGGGATCCCCCGGGGAGCTGTTTTTT. It encodes CASSSPGSPGELFF.

The chain joins TRBV5-6 to TRBJ2-3; 9 nucleotides line up with TRBD2. Trimming at V came to 2 bases and at J to 1 base, leaving 11 bases not matched to a gene. CDR3 size: 18 residues. Germline CDR1 SGHDT, CDR2 YYEEEE. This chain's CDR3 is CASSFRTSDGSGTDTQYF. CDR3 nucleotides: TGTGCCAGCAGCTTTAGGACTAGCGACGGGTCTGGCACAGATACGCAGTATTTT.

The chain joins TRBV28 to TRBJ1-1; D uncertain. Looked up from germline, CDR1 is MDHEN and CDR2 is SYDVKM. Between the trimmed V and J ends, which lost 5 bases and 10 bases, there was a span of 29 bases. The CDR3 is 17 residues long. CDR3 nucleotide sequence: TGTGCCAGCAGTCTCGTCGTGGGGAGCAGGAAATATTGGGGAGCTTTCTTT. Residues: CASSLVVGSRKYWGAFF.

This rearrangement joins TRBV5-6 to TRBJ1-4; D unclear. V lost 7 bases and J lost 0, with 10 bases in between. The CDR3 runs 14 residues. Germline CDR1 is SGHDT and CDR2 is YYEEEE. The CDR3 nucleotides are TGTGCCAGCGGGCAAAGTGCAACTAATGAAAAACTGTTTTTT. It yields the protein CASGQSATNEKLFF.

This clone was picked up one time. V gene TRBV10-3 combines with J gene TRBJ2-7, with D perhaps matching TRBD1 (5 bases). Between the trimmed V and J ends, which lost 4 bases and 5 bases, there was a span of 12 bases. CDR1 is ENHRY and CDR2 is SYGVKD in the germline V gene. The CDR3 has 13 amino acids. CDR3: CAISARQGNEQYF. CDR3 coding DNA: TGTGCCATCAGTGCTCGCCAGGGAAACGAGCAGTACTTC.

The rearrangement joins TRBV28 to TRBJ2-3, with 7 nucleotides matching TRBD2. Trimming cost V 0 bases and J 6 bases; bases outside gene matches: 12. The CDR3 length is 17 residues. Germline assignment: CDR1 MDHEN and CDR2 SYDVKM. CDR3: CASSLWASGRRGDTQYF. The DNA of the CDR3 is TGTGCCAGCAGTTTATGGGCTAGCGGTCGAAGGGGTGATACGCAGTATTTT.

This clone was observed once. CDR3 loop: CASSQGDRGRPYNEQFF. Written as DNA, the CDR3 is TGTGCCAGCAGCCAAGGGGACAGGGGGCGTCCCTACAATGAGCAGTTCTTC. The chain is built from TRBV14 and TRBJ2-1; 12 nucleotides line up with TRBD1. Germline lookup yields CDR1 SGHDN and CDR2 FVKESK. With 1 base clipped from V and 2 bases from J, the junction kept 3 bases outside the gene matches. CDR3 length: 17 amino acids.

This sequence joins TRBV6-5 and TRBJ2-6, with D possibly being TRBD1 (6 bases). The CDR3 runs 15 residues. Germline V gives CDR1 MNHEY, CDR2 SVGAGI. Trimming stripped 5 bases from V and 0 bases from J, with 8 bases between. CDR3 residues: CASSKDSSGANVLTF. The CDR3 nucleotides are TGTGCCAGCAGTAAGGACAGCTCTGGGGCCAACGTCCTGACTTTC.

The gene calls are TRBV5-4 and TRBJ2-7, with 11 bases that match TRBD1. With V trimmed by 0 bases and J by 3 bases, 2 bases remained unmatched. The CDR3 loop spans 15 amino acids. In germline, CDR1 is SGHNT, CDR2 YYREEE (reference sequence). CDR3 in DNA: TGTGCCAGCAGCTTGGGGGGGACAGGGGGCTACGAGCAGTACTTC. It is translated as CASSLGGTGGYEQYF. The variable domain in full, completed from reference TRBV5-4 and TRBJ2-7, reads ETGVTQSPTHLIKTRGQQVTLRCSSQSGHNTVSWYQQALGQGPQFIFQYYREEENGRGNFPPRFSGLQFPNYSSELNVNALELDDSALYLCASSLGGTGGYEQYFGPGTRLTVT.